This T cell receptor beta chain is from a study of shared clonotypes between healthy human individuals. Method: immunoSEQ multiplex PCR; TCRdb's copy keeps in-frame clones and lacks some. The profile shows some 2,100,000 clones, approximately 96% of them singletons. CDR1 is SEHNR and CDR2 is FQNEAQ in the germline V gene (reference sequence). V was trimmed by 5 bases and J by 8 bases, leaving 16 bases between them. The CDR3 spans 14 residues. The gene calls are TRBV7-9 and TRBJ2-4; a weak D match, TRBD2 (7 bases). The sample consisted of naive CD4+ T cells sorted from blood. As to subset: CD45RA+ positively selected. The receptor's source is a man between 18 and 35 years old in good health. The CDR3, as DNA: TGTGCCAGCAGCATTGCCAGGGAGGGGGACATTCAGTACTTC. Translated, it gives CASSIAREGDIQYF.